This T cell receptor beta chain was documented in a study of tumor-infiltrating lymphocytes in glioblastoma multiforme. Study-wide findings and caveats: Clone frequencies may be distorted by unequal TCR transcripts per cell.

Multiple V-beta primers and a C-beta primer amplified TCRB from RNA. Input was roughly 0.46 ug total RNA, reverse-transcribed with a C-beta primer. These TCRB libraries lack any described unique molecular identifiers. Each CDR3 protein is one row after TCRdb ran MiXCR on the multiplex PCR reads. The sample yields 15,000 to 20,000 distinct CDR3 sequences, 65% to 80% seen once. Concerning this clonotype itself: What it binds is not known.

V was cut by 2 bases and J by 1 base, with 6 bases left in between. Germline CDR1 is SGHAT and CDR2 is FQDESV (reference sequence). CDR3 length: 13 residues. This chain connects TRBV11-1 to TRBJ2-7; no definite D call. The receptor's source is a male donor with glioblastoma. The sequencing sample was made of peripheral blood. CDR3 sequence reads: CASSLTRSYEQYF. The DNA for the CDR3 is TGTGCCAGCAGCTTAACGAGGTCCTACGAGCAGTACTTC.